These 7 T cell receptor beta chains came from one sample sequenced in a study of blood T cell repertoires in COVID-19. Here immunoSEQ multiplex PCR was the method, and the copy in TCRdb shows in-frame clones only, minus some. The sample yields 70,000 or so clones, around 87% seen once. Sequencing input: peripheral blood. These receptor sequences come from a woman older than 75 with active or convalescent COVID-19.

This sequence joins TRBV28 and TRBJ1-2; D perhaps matches TRBD1 (5 bases). This CDR3 is built from 12 residues. V was clipped by 4 bases and J by 11 bases, with 14 bases between them. The germline V gene encodes CDR1 MDHEN and CDR2 SYDVKM. The CDR3 protein is CASSSSTDFYTF. The DNA of the CDR3 is TGTGCCAGCAGTTCGTCGACAGATTTTTACACCTTC.

The chain carries TRBV6-4 and TRBJ2-3, with TRBD2 as a possible D gene (5 bases). The germline gives CDR1 MRHNA, CDR2 SNTAGT. Deletions cut 8 bases from V and 0 bases from J, with 21 bases between. The CDR3 covers 17 residues. CDR3 region: CASGSRSGYTSTDTQYF. As DNA, the CDR3 is TGTGCCAGCGGGAGTAGAAGCGGTTACACTAGCACAGATACGCAGTATTTT.

This chain uses TRBV12-3 or TRBV12-4 with TRBJ2-7, with TRBD1 identical over 10 bases. After removal of 9 bases from V and 3 bases from J, the junction contained 5 bases not matched to a gene. The CDR3 sequence is 13 residues long. The CDR3 is CASARDRGYEQYF. The CDR3 bases are TGTGCCAGTGCCCGGGACAGGGGCTACGAGCAGTACTTC.

The chain links TRBV7-6 to TRBJ2-3; D gene ambiguous. The CDR3 sequence is 15 residues long. V lost 2 bases and J 0 bases, leaving 9 bases between the germline ends. Germline CDR1 SGHVS, CDR2 FNYEAQ. The chain's CDR3 is CASSLQTGSTDTQYF. The CDR3 DNA sequence: TGTGCCAGCAGCTTACAGACGGGTAGCACAGATACGCAGTATTTT. Using reference TRBV7-6 and TRBJ2-3 for the parts outside the CDR3, the full variable domain is GAGVSQSPRYKVTKRGQDVALRCDPISGHVSLYWYRQALGQGPEFLTYFNYEAQQDKSGLPNDRFSAERPEGSISTLTIQRTEQRDSAMYRCASSLQTGSTDTQYFGPGTRLTVL.

This clone was detected once. The chain links TRBV7-2 to TRBJ2-5; 12 positions match TRBD2. The CDR3 totals 18 residues. Germline V gene data show CDR1 as SGHTA and CDR2 as FQGNSA. V shed 4 bases and J 10 bases; nucleotides not matched to a gene: 19. The CDR3 coding sequence is TGTGCCAGCAGCTCGGGCCCTCTAGCGGGGGGGATTAGAGATGGCCAGTACTTC. It yields the protein CASSSGPLAGGIRDGQYF.

This chain joins TRBV6-1 and TRBJ1-4; D remains unclear. The CDR3 loop spans 17 amino acids. Germline CDR1 and CDR2: MNHNS and SASEGT. Trimming removed 0 bases at V and 3 bases at J, with 14 bases between. In DNA, the CDR3 is TGTGCCAGCAGTGAAGCGCGGTCGGGAGATCCTAATGAAAAACTGTTTTTT. Residues: CASSEARSGDPNEKLFF.

V usage is TRBV19 and J usage is TRBJ2-1; D gene uncertain. Germline V CDR1 and CDR2: LNHDA, SQIVND (reference sequence). Trimming shortened V by 5 bases and J by 6 bases, and 17 bases separated the two germline ends. The CDR3 totals 15 residues. CDR3 residues: CASSPWRNAANEQFF. CDR3 nucleotides: TGTGCCAGTAGTCCTTGGCGGAACGCGGCCAATGAGCAGTTCTTC.